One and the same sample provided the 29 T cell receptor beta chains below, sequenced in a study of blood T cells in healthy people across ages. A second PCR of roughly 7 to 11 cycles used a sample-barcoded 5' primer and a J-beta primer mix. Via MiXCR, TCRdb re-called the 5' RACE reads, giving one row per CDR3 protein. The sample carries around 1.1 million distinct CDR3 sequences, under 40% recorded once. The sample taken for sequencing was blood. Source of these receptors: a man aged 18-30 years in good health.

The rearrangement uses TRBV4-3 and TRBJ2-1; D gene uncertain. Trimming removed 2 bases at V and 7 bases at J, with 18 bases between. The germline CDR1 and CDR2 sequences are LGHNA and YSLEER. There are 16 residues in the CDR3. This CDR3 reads CASSQLHSAPPNEQFF. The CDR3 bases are TGCGCCAGCAGCCAACTCCATTCGGCCCCGCCGAATGAGCAGTTCTTC.

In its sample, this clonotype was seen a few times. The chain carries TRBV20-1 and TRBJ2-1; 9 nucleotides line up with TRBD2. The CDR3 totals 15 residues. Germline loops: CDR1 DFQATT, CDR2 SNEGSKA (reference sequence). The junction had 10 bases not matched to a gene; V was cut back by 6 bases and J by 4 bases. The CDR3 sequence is CSAPKGTSSYNEQFF. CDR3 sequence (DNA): TGCAGTGCGCCCAAGGGGACTAGCAGTTACAATGAGCAGTTCTTC.

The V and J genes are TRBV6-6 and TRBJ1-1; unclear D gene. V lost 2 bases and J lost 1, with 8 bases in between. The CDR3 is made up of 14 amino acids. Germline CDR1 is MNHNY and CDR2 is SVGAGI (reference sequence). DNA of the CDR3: TGTGCCAGCAGTTACAAAGGCGGGAACACTGAAGCTTTCTTT. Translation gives CASSYKGGNTEAFF.

The CDR3 loop is CASIPTTANTGELFF. Here the CDR3 DNA reads TGTGCCAGCATCCCTACTACAGCGAACACCGGGGAGCTGTTTTTT. This chain joins TRBV7-8 and TRBJ2-2; the D is unclear. V lost 7 bases and J lost 0, with 12 bases in between. CDR3 size: 15 residues. Germline V gene sequence: CDR1 SGHVS, CDR2 FQNEAQ. The variable domain in full, completed from reference TRBV7-8 and TRBJ2-2, reads GAGVSQSPRYKVAKRGQDVALRCDPISGHVSLFWYQQALGQGPEFLTYFQNEAQLDKSGLPSDRFFAERPEGSVSTLKIQRTQQEDSAVYLCASIPTTANTGELFFGEGSRLTVL.

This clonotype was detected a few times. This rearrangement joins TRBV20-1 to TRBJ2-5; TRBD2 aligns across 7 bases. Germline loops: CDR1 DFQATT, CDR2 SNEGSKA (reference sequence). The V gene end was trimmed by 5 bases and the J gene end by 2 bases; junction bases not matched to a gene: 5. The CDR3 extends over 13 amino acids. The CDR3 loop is CSAVPGLQETQYF. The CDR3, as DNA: TGCAGTGCTGTTCCGGGACTACAAGAGACCCAGTACTTC.

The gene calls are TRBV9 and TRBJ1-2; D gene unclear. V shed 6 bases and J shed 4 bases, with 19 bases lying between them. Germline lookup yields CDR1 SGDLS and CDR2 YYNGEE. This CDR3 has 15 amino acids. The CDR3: CASNKGSPTSYGYTF. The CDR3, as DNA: TGTGCCAGCAACAAGGGCTCACCTACGTCCTATGGCTACACCTTC.

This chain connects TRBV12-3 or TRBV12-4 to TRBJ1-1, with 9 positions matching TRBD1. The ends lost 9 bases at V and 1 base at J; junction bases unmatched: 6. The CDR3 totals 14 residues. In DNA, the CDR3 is TGTGCCAGAAACAGGGGGCAGGGGAACACTGAAGCTTTCTTT. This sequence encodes CARNRGQGNTEAFF.

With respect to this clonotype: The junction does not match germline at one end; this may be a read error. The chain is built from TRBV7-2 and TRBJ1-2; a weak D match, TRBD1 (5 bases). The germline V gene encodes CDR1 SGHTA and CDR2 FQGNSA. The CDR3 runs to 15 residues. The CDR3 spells CASNLAETAAYGYTF. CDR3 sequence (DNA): TGTGCCAGCAACTTAGCAGAGACAGCTGCTTATGGCTACACCTTC. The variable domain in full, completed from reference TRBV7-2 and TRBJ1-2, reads GAGVSQSPSNKVTEKGKDVELRCDPISGHTALYWYRQSLGQGLEFLIYFQGNSAPDKSGLPSDRFSAERTGGSVSTLTIQRTQQEDSAVYLCASNLAETAAYGYTFGSGTRLTVV.

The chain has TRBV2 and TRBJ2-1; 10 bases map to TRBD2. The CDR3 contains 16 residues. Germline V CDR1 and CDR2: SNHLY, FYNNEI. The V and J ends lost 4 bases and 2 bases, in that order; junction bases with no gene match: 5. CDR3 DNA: TGTGCCAGCAGTGTAGAAGCGGGAGGGACCTACAATGAGCAGTTCTTC. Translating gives CASSVEAGGTYNEQFF.

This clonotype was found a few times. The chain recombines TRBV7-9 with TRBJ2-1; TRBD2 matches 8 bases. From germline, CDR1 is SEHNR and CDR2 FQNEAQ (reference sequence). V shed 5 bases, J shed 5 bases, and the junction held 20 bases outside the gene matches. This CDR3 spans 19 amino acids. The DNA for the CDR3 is TGTGCCAGCAGCGCCCGCGGGGGTCCAATAGCGGGGACCCACAATGAGCAGTTCTTC. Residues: CASSARGGPIAGTHNEQFF.

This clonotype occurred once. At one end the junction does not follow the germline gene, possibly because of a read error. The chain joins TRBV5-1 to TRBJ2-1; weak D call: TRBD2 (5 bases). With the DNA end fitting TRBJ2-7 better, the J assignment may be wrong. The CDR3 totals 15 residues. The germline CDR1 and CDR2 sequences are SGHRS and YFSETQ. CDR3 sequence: CANSTWTGVGYEQYF. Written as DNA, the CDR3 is TGCGCCAACAGCACATGGACCGGGGTGGGCTACGAGCAGTACTTC.

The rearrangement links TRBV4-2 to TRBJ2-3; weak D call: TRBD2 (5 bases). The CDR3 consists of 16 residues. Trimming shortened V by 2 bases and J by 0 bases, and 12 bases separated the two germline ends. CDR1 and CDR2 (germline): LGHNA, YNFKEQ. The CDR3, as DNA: TGTGCCAGCAGCCAAAAGTCGGGGTCCAGCACAGATACGCAGTATTTT. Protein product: CASSQKSGSSTDTQYF.

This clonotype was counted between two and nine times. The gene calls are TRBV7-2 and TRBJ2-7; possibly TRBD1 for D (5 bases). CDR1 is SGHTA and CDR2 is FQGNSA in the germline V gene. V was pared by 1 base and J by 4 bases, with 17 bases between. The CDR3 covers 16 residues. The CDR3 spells CASSLGGAQELYEQYF. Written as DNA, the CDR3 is TGTGCCAGCAGCTTAGGTGGGGCACAGGAGCTATACGAGCAGTACTTC.

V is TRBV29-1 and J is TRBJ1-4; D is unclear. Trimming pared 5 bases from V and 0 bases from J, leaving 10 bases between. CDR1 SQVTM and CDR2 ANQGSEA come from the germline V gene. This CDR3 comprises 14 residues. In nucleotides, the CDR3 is TGCAGCGTTTCGCTTACTACAACTAATGAAAAACTGTTTTTT. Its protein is CSVSLTTTNEKLFF.

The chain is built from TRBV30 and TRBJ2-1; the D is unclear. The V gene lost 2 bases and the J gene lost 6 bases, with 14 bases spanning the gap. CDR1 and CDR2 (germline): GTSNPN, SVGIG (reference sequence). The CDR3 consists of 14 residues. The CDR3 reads CAWSYPGATNEQFF. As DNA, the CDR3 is TGTGCCTGGAGTTACCCCGGAGCCACCAATGAGCAGTTCTTC.

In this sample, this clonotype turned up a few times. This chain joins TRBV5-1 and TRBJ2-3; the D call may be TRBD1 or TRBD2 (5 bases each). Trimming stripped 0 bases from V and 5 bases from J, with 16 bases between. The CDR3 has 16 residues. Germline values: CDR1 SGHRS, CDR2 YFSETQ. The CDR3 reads CASSLAGRGDVDTQYF. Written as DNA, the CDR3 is TGCGCCAGCAGCTTGGCCGGTAGAGGGGACGTAGATACGCAGTATTTT.

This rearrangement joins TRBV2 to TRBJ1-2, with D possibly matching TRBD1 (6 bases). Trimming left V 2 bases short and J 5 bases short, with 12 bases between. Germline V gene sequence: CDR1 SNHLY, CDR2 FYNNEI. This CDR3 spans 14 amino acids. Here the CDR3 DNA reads TGTGCCAGCAGTGAAACGGGGGCGCGATATGGCTACACCTTC. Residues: CASSETGARYGYTF.

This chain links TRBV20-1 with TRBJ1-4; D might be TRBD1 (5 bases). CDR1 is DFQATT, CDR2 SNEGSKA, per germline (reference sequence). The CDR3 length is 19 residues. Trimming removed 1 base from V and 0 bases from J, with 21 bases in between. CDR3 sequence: CSARVWARERVATNEKLFF. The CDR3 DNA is TGCAGTGCTAGAGTTTGGGCCAGGGAAAGAGTTGCAACTAATGAAAAACTGTTTTTT.

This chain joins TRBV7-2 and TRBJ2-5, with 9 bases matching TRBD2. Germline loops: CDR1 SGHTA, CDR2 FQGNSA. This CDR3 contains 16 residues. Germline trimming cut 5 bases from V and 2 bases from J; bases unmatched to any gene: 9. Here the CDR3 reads CASSAVGLARQETQYF. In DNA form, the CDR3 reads TGTGCCAGCAGCGCCGTAGGACTAGCGAGACAAGAGACCCAGTACTTC.

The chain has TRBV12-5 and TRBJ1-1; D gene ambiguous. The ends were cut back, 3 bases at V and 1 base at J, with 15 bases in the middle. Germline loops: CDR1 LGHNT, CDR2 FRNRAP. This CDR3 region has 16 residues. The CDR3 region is CASGLNLRLANTEAFF. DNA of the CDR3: TGTGCTAGTGGTTTAAATTTACGGCTGGCGAACACTGAAGCTTTCTTT.

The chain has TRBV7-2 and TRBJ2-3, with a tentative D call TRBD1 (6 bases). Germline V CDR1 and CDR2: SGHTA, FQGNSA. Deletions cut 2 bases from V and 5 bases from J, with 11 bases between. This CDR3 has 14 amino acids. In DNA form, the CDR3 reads TGTGCCAGCAGCTTAAACGCAGGGGAAGATACGCAGTATTTT. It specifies CASSLNAGEDTQYF.

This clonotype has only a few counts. The CDR3 reads CASSYGGGQYNEQYF. CDR3 nucleotides: TGTGCCAGCAGTTACGGGGGGGGCCAGTACAATGAGCAGTACTTC. The chain combines TRBV6-2 or TRBV6-3 with TRBJ2-1; D might be TRBD2 (7 bases). TRBJ2-7 matches the DNA end more closely, so the J call is doubtful. Germline assignment: CDR1 MNHEY and CDR2 SVGEGT. The CDR3 is 15 residues long.

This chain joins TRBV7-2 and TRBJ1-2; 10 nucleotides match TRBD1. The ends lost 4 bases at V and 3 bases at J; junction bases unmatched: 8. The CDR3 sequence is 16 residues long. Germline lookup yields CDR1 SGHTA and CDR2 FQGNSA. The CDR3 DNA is TGTGCCAGCAGCTCGATGACAGGGGGCTTCGACTATGGCTACACCTTC. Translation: CASSSMTGGFDYGYTF. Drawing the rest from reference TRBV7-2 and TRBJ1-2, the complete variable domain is GAGVSQSPSNKVTEKGKDVELRCDPISGHTALYWYRQSLGQGLEFLIYFQGNSAPDKSGLPSDRFSAERTGGSVSTLTIQRTQQEDSAVYLCASSSMTGGFDYGYTFGSGTRLTVV.

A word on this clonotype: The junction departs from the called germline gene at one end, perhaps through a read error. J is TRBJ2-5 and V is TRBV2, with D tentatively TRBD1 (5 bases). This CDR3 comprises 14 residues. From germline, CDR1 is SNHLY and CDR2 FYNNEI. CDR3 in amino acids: CVSSVDTSKETQYF. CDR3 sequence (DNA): TGTGTCAGCAGTGTGGACACCTCCAAAGAGACCCAGTACTTC. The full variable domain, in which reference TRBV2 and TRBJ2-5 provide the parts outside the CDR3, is EPEVTQTPSHQVTQMGQEVILRCVPISNHLYFYWYRQILGQKVEFLVSFYNNEISEKSEIFDDQFSVERPDGSNFTLKIRSTKLEDSAMYFCVSSVDTSKETQYFGPGTRLLVL.

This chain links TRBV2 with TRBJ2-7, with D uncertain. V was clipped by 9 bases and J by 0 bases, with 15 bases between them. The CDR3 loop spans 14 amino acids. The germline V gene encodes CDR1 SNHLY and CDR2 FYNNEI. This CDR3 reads CASKRNGPSYEQYF. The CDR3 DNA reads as TGTGCCAGTAAGCGTAACGGGCCCTCCTACGAGCAGTACTTC.

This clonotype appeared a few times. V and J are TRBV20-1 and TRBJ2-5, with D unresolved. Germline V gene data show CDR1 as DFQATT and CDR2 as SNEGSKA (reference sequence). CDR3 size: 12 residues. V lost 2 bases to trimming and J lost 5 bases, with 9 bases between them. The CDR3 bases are TGCAGTGCTAGAATTAGTGGGGAGACCCAGTACTTC. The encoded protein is CSARISGETQYF.

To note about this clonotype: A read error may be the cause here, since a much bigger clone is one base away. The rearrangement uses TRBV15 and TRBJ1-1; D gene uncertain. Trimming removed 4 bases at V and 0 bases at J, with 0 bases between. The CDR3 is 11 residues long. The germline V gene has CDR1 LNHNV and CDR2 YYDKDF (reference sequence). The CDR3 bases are TGTGCCACCAGCATGAACACTGAAGCTTTCTTT. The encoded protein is CATSMNTEAFF.

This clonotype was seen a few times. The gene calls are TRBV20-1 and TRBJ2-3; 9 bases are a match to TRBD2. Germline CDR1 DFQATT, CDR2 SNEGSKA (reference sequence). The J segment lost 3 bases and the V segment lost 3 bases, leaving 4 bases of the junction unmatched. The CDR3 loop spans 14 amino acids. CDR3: CSARGSGGTDTQYF. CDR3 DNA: TGCAGTGCTAGGGGCAGCGGGGGGACAGATACGCAGTATTTT.

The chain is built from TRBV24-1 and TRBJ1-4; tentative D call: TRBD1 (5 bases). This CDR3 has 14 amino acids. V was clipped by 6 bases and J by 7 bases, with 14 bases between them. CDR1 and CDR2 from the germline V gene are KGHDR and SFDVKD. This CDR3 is CATSSSGRVEKLFF. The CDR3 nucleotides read TGTGCCACCAGTTCCTCAGGGAGGGTTGAAAAACTGTTTTTT.